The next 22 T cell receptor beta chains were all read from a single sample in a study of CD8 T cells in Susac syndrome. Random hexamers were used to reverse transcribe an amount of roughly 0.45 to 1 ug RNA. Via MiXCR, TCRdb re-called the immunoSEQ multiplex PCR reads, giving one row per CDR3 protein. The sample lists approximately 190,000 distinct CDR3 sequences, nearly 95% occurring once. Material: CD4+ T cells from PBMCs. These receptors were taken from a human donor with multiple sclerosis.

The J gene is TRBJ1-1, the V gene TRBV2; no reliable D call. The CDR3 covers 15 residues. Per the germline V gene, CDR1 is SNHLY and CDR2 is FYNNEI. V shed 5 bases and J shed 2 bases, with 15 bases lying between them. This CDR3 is CASSFAWAENTEAFF. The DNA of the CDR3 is TGTGCCAGCAGTTTTGCCTGGGCGGAAAACACTGAAGCTTTCTTT.

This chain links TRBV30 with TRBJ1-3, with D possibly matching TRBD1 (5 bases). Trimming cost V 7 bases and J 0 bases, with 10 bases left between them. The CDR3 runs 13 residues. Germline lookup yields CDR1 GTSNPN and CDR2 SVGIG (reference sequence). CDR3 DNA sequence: TGTGCCTTGGGGGGGGACTCTGGAAACACCATATATTTT. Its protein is CALGGDSGNTIYF.

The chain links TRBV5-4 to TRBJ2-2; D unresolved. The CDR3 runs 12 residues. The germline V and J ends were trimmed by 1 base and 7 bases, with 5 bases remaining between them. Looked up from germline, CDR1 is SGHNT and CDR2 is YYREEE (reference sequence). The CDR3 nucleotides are TGTGCCAGCAGCTTGTTGGGCGGGGAGCTGTTTTTT. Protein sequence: CASSLLGGELFF.

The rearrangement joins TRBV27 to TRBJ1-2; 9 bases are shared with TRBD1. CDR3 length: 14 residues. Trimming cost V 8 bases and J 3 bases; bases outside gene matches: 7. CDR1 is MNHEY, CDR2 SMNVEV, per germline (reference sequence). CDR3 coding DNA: TGTGCCAGCGGGGCGGGACAGGGTGACTATGGCTACACCTTC. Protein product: CASGAGQGDYGYTF.

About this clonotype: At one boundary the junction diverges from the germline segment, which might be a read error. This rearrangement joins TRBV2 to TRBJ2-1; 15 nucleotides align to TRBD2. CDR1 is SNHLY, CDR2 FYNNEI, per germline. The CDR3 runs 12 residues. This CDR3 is CASDGTSGGPIF. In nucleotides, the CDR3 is TGTGCCAGCGATGGGACTAGCGGGGGGCCCATCTTC.

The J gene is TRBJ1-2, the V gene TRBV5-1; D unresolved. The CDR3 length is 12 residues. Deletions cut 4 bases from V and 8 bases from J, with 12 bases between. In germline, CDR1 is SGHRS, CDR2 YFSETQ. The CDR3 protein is CASSEQGKGYTF. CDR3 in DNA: TGCGCCAGCAGCGAACAAGGGAAAGGCTACACCTTC.

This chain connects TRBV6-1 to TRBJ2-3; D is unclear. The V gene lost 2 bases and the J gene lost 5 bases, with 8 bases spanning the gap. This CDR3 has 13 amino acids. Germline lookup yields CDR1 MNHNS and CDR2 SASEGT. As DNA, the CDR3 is TGTGCCAGCAGTGAATACTGGAGAGATACGCAGTATTTT. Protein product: CASSEYWRDTQYF.

DNA of the CDR3: TGTGCCAGCAGTTCCGAAACAGGTCCTTATGGCTACACCTTC. Its translation is CASSSETGPYGYTF. The chain uses TRBV12-3 or TRBV12-4 and TRBJ1-2, with D possibly matching TRBD1 (5 bases). The CDR3 consists of 14 residues. Trimming shortened V by 4 bases and J by 5 bases, and 14 bases separated the two germline ends.

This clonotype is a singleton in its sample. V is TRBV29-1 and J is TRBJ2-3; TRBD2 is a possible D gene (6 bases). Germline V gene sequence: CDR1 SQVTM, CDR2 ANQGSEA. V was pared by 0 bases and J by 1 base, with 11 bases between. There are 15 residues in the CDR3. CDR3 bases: TGCAGCGTTGAAGATTTCGGGGGACGCACAGATACGCAGTATTTT. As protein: CSVEDFGGRTDTQYF.

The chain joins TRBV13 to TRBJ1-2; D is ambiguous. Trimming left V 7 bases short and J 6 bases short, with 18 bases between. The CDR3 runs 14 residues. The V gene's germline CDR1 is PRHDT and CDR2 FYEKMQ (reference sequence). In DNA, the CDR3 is TGTGCCAGCAACCCGTATTGGAGGAGGCATGGCTACACCTTC. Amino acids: CASNPYWRRHGYTF.

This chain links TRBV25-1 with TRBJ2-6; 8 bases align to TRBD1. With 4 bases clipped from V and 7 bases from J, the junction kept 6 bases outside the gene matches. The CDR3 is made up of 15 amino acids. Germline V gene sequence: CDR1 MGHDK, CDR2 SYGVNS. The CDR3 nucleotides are TGTGCCAGCAGTGCGGACAGGGTTGGAGCCAACGTCCTGACTTTC. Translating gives CASSADRVGANVLTF.

CDR3 nucleotides: TGTGCCAGCAGGTCCCGGGACGGGCTGAGCAATGAGCAGTTCTTC. This codes for CASRSRDGLSNEQFF. This chain joins TRBV9 and TRBJ2-1; perhaps D is TRBD1 or TRBD2 (5 bases each). Trimming stripped 5 bases from V and 6 bases from J, with 18 bases between. Germline V gene lookup returns CDR1 SGDLS and CDR2 YYNGEE. The CDR3 contains 15 residues.

CDR3 sequence (DNA): TGTGCCAGCAGTAACAGTAACTATGGCTACACCTTC. Translation gives CASSNSNYGYTF. J is TRBJ1-2 and V is TRBV7-9; D gene ambiguous. Germline V gives CDR1 SEHNR, CDR2 FQNEAQ (reference sequence). The V and J ends lost 6 bases and 1 base respectively, with 6 bases between them. The CDR3 is 12 amino acids.

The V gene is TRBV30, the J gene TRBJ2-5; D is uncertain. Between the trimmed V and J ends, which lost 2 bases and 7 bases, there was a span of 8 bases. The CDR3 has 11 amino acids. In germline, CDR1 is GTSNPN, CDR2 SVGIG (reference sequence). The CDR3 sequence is CAWSPDATQYF. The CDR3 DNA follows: TGTGCCTGGAGTCCCGATGCGACCCAGTACTTC.

CDR3 amino acids: CSAGDRGLGYTF. CDR3 bases: TGCAGTGCTGGGGACAGGGGGCTCGGCTACACCTTC. The rearrangement links TRBV20-1 to TRBJ1-2, with 12 positions matching TRBD1. Trimming took 5 bases from V and 8 from J; bases not matched to a gene: 3. CDR3 length: 12 residues. The germline gives CDR1 DFQATT, CDR2 SNEGSKA (reference sequence).

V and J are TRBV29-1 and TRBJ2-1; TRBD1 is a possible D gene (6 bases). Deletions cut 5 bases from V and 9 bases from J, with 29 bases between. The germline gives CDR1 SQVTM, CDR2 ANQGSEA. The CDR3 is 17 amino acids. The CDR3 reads CSVRLADRDIVVGEQFF. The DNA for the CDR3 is TGCAGCGTTCGCCTCGCTGACCGGGACATCGTTGTTGGTGAGCAGTTCTTC.

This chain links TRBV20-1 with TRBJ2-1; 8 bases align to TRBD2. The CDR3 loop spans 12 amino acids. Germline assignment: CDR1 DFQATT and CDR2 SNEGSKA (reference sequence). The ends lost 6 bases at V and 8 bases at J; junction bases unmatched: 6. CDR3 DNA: TGCAGTGCCGAGCGGGAGATAGATGAGCAGTTCTTC. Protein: CSAEREIDEQFF.

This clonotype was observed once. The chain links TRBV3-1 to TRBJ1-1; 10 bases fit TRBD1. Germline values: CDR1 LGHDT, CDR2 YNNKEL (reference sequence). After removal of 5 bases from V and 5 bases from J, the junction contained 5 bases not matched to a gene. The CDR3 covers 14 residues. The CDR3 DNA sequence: TGTGCCAGCAGCGGCCGGGACAGGGGAACTGAAGCTTTCTTT. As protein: CASSGRDRGTEAFF.

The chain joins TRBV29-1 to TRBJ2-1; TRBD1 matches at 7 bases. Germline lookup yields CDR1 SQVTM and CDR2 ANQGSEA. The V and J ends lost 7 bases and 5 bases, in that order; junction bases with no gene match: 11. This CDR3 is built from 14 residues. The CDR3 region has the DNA TGCAGCGGATCCGACAGGGCTGAACACAATGAGCAGTTCTTC. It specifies CSGSDRAEHNEQFF.

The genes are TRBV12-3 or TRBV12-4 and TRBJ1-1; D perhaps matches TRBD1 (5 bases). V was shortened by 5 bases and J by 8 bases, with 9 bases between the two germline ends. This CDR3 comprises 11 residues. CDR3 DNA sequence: TGTGCCAGCAGTACCCCAGGGGAAGCTTTCTTT. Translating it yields CASSTPGEAFF.

CDR3: CAWSRWSQPQHF. The CDR3 bases are TGTGCCTGGAGTCGATGGAGTCAGCCCCAGCATTTT. This chain links TRBV30 with TRBJ1-5; D gene uncertain. This CDR3 comprises 12 residues. Looked up from germline, CDR1 is GTSNPN and CDR2 is SVGIG (reference sequence). Deletions cut 2 bases from V and 6 bases from J, with 8 bases between.

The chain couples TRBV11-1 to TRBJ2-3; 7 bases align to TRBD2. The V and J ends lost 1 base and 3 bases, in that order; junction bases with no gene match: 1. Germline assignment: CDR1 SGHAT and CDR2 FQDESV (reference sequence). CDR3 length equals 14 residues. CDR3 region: CASSLGRETDTQYF. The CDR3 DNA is TGTGCCAGCAGCTTAGGGCGGGAGACAGATACGCAGTATTTT.